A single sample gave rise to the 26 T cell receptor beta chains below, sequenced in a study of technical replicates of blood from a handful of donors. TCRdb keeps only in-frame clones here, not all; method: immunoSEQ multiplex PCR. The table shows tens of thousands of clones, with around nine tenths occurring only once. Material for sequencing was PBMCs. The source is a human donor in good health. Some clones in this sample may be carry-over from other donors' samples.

The CDR3 bases are TGTGCCAGCAGCCGGGAGGGGGGGCAGCCCCAGCATTTT. Amino acid sequence: CASSREGGQPQHF. The V and J genes are TRBV7-3 and TRBJ1-5; D perhaps matches TRBD1 (6 bases). V was shortened by 5 bases and J by 7 bases, with 12 bases between the two germline ends. The CDR3 has 13 residues. Germline lookup yields CDR1 SGHTA and CDR2 FQGTGA. The full variable domain, its missing parts supplied by reference TRBV7-3 and TRBJ1-5, is GAGVSQTPSNKVTEKGKYVELRCDPISGHTALYWYRQSLGQGPEFLIYFQGTGAADDSGLPNDRFFAVRPEGSVSTLKIQRTERGDSAVYLCASSREGGQPQHFGDGTRLSIL.

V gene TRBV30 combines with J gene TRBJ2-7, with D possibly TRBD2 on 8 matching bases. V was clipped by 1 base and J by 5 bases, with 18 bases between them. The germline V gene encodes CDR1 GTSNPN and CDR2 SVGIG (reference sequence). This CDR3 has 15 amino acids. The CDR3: CAWSEGAGGSDEQYF. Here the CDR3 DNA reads TGTGCCTGGAGTGAGGGGGCGGGAGGTAGCGACGAGCAGTACTTC.

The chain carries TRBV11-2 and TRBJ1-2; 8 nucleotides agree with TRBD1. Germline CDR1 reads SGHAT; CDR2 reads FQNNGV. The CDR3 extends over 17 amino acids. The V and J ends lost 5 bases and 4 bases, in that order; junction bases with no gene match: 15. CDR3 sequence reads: CASSKDRVGFRGYGYTF. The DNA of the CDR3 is TGTGCCAGCAGCAAGGACAGGGTGGGTTTTCGGGGCTATGGCTACACCTTC.

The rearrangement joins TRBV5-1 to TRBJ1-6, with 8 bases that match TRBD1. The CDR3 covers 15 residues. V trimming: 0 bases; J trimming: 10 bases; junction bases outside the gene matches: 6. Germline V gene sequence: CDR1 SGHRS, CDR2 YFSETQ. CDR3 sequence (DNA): TGCGCCAGCAGCTTGGGGTCAGGGGGCGAATCACCCCTCCACTTT. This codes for CASSLGSGGESPLHF.

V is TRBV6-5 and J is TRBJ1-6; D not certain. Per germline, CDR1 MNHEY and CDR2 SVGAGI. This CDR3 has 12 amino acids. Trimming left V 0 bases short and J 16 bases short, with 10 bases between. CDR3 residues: CASSYSGRHLHF. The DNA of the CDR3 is TGTGCCAGCAGTTACTCGGGTAGACATCTCCACTTT.

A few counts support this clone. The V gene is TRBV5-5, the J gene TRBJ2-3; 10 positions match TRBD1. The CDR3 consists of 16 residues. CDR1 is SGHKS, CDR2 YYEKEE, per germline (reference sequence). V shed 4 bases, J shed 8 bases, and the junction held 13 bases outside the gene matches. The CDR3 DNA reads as TGTGCCAGCAGCAAGGACGGGGGACAGGGGTTTGTTACGCAGTATTTT. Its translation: CASSKDGGQGFVTQYF.

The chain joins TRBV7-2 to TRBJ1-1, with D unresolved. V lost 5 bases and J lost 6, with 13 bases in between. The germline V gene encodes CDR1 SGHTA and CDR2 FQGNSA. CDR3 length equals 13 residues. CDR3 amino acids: CASSPERIAEAFF. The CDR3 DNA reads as TGTGCCAGCAGCCCCGAGCGGATCGCTGAAGCTTTCTTT.

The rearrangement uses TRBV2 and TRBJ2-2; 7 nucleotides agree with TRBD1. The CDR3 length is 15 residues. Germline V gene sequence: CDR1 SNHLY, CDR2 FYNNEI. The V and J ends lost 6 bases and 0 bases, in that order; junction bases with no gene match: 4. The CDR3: CASSGQAANTGELFF. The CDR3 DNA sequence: TGTGCCAGCAGCGGACAGGCCGCGAACACCGGGGAGCTGTTTTTT.

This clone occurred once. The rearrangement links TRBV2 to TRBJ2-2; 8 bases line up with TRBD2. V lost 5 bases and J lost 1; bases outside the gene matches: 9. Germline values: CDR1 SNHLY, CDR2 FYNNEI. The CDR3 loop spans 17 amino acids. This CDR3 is CASSPREAGGNTGELFF. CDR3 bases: TGTGCCAGCAGTCCCCGAGAGGCGGGGGGGAACACCGGGGAGCTGTTTTTT.

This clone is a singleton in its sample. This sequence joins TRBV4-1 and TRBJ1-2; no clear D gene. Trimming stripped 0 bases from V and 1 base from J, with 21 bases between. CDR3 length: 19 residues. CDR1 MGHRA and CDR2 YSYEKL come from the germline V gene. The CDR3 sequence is CASSQEEGWRQTNNYGYTF. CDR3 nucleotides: TGCGCCAGCAGCCAAGAAGAAGGTTGGAGGCAGACCAATAACTATGGCTACACCTTC.

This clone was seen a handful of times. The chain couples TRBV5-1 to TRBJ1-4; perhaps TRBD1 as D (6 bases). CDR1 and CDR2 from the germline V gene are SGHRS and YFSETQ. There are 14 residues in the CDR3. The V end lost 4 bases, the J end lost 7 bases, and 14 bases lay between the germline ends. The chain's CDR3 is CASSIGTPAEKLFF. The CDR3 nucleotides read TGCGCCAGCAGCATAGGGACACCTGCTGAAAAACTGTTTTTT.

CDR3 DNA sequence: TGTGCCAGTAGTATGGGGACAAACGAGCAGTACTTC. This translates into CASSMGTNEQYF. The chain is built from TRBV19 and TRBJ2-7; a weak D match, TRBD1 (6 bases). V dropped 3 bases and J dropped 5 bases, with 8 bases sitting between them. The length of the CDR3 is 12 residues. The germline V gene encodes CDR1 LNHDA and CDR2 SQIVND (reference sequence).

The CDR3 DNA reads as TGTGCCAGCAGCCACGGACAGGTCGTTCGAGAGACCCAGTACTTC. Protein product: CASSHGQVVRETQYF. This rearrangement joins TRBV4-2 to TRBJ2-5; 7 bases agree with TRBD1. From germline, CDR1 is LGHNA and CDR2 YNFKEQ. The CDR3 has 15 residues. Losses at the gene ends were 3 bases for V and 4 bases for J; bases not matched to a gene: 8.

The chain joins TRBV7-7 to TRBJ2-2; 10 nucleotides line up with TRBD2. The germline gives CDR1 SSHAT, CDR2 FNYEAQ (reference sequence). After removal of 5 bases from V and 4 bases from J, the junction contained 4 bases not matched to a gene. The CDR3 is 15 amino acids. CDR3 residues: CASSPIAGGTGELFF. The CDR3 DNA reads TGTGCCAGCAGCCCCATAGCGGGAGGCACCGGGGAGCTGTTTTTT.

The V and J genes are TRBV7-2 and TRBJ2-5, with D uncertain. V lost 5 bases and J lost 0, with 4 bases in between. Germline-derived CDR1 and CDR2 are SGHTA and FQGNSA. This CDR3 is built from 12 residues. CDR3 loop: CASSLYQETQYF. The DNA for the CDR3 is TGTGCCAGCAGCCTGTACCAAGAGACCCAGTACTTC.

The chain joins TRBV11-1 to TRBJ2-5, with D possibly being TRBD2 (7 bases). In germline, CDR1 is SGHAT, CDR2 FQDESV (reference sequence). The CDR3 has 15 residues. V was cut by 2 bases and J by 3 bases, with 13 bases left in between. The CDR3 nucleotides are TGTGCCAGCAGCTTAATAGGGGGGGATAAAGAGACCCAGTACTTC. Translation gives CASSLIGGDKETQYF.

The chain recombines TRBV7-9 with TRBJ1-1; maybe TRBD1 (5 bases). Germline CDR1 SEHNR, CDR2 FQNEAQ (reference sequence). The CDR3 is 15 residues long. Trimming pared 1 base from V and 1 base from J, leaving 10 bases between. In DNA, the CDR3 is TGTGCCAGCAGCTTAGTCGGGGGGGGGAACACTGAAGCTTTCTTT. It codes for CASSLVGGGNTEAFF.

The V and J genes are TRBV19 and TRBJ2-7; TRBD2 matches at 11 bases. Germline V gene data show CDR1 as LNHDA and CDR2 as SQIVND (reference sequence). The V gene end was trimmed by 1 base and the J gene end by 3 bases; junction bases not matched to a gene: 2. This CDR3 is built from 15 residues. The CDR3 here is CASSIATSGSYEQYF. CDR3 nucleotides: TGTGCCAGTAGTATAGCAACTAGCGGGAGCTACGAGCAGTACTTC.

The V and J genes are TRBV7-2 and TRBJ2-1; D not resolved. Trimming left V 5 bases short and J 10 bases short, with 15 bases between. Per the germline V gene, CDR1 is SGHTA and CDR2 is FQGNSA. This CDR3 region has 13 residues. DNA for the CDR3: TGTGCCAGCAGCATCCTTGATGGCGGAGAGCAGTTCTTC. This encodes CASSILDGGEQFF.

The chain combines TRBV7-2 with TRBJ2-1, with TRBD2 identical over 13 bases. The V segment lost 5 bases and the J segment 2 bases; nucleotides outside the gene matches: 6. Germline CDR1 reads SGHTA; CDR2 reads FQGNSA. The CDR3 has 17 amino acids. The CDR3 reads CASSQYGTSGAYNEQFF. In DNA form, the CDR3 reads TGTGCCAGCAGCCAGTACGGGACTAGCGGGGCCTACAATGAGCAGTTCTTC.

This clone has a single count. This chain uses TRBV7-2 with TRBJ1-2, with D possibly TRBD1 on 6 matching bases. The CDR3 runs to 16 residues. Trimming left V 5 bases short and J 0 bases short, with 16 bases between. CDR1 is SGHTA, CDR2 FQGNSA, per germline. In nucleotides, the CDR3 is TGTGCCAGCAGCGCCCGAACGACAGGAGCTAACTATGGCTACACCTTC. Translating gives CASSARTTGANYGYTF.

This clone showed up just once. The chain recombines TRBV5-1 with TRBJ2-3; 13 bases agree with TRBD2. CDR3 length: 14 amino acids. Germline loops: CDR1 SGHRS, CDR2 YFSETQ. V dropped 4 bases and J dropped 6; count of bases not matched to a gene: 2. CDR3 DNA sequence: TGCGCCAGCAGCATGGGACTAGCGGGGGATACGCAGTATTTT. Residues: CASSMGLAGDTQYF.

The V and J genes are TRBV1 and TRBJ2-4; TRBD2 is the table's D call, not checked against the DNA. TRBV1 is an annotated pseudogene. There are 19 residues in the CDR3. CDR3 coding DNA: TGCACCAGCAGCCAAGCGGGGCGGCTAGCGGGGGGAGACAAAAACATTCAGTACTTC. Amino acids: CTSSQAGRLAGGDKNIQYF.

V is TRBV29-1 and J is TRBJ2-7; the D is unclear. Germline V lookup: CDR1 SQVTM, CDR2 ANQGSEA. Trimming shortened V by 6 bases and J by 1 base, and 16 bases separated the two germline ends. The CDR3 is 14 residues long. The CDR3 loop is CSVQANSGSYEQYF. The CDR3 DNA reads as TGCAGCGTCCAGGCAAACTCAGGATCCTACGAGCAGTACTTC.

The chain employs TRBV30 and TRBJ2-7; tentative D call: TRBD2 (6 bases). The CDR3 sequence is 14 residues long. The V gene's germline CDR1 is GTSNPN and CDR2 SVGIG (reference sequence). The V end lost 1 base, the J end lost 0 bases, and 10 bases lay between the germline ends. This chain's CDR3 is CAWSGGGSSYEQYF. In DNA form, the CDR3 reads TGTGCCTGGAGTGGTGGGGGGAGCTCCTACGAGCAGTACTTC.

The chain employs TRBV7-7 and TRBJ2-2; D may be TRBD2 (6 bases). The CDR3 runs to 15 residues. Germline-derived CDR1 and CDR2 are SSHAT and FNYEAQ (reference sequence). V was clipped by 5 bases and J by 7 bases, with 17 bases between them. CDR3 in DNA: TGTGCCAGCAGCCTGGGCCGTGCGGGGAACGGGGAGCTGTTTTTT. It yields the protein CASSLGRAGNGELFF.